Listed here is a single T cell receptor (beta chain). Its antigen is not known. This entry is derived from a study of T cell responses to AZD1222 COVID-19 vaccine. Study observations and caveats: Dominant at 160-218 and 743-854, vaccine-associated CD4 TCRs also spanned spike. No repertoire was sampled before or during the peak T cell response, only after it.

Germline V gene sequence: CDR1 MDHEN, CDR2 SYDVKM. The CDR3 is 13 residues long. The V and J ends lost 6 bases and 5 bases, in that order; junction bases with no gene match: 4. Here immunoSEQ multiplex PCR was the method, and the copy in TCRdb shows in-frame clones only, minus some. The data show 70,000 to 95,000 clones, 85% to 95% seen once. The source material was peripheral blood, sampled 28 days after the second AZD1222 dose. J is TRBJ1-2 and V is TRBV28, with 9 bases lining up with TRBD1. This TCR derives from an adult who received the AZD1222 COVID-19 vaccine. The CDR3 sequence: CASSGQGPYGYTF. The CDR3 region has the DNA TGTGCCAGCAGCGGACAGGGGCCTTATGGCTACACCTTC.